This record covers a single T cell receptor beta chain. Its antigen is unidentified. The data are from a study of CD4+ T cells in melanoma. Method: immunoSEQ multiplex PCR; TCRdb's copy keeps in-frame clones and lacks some. The sample contains 4,000 or so clones, around 73% of which appear only once. The CDR3 runs to 18 residues. Findings and caveats of the study: Neoantigen-specific CD4+ T cells in melanoma reportedly had diverse differentiation states. A reported correlation linked neoantigen-specific CD4+ T cells to CD8+, macrophage and B cell function.

The source of this sequence is a human donor with melanoma. The chain uses TRBV21-1 and TRBJ2-1; the listed D gene, TRBD1, was not tested against the DNA. TRBV21-1 is reported as a pseudogene. The sequenced sample was tumor tissue. The CDR3 bases are TGTGCCAGCAGCCCCCCTAAAGGACAGGGGCCCTACTACAATGAGCAGTTCTTC. Its translation is CASSPPKGQGPYYNEQFF.